This T cell receptor beta chain was sequenced during a study of T cell changes during pregnancy in multiple sclerosis. Measured with immunoSEQ multiplex PCR; TCRdb has only the in-frame clones, and not every one. The table has tens of thousands of clones, approximately 90% seen once. The CDR3 loop spans 16 amino acids. The V and J ends lost 4 bases and 0 bases, in that order; junction bases with no gene match: 5. From germline, CDR1 is LGHNA and CDR2 YSLEER. Specimen: peripheral blood, collected in the second trimester of pregnancy. The V and J genes are TRBV4-3 and TRBJ2-5; 10 bases align to TRBD2. This TCR came from a female donor in good health, enrolled as a control in a pregnancy study. CDR3 in amino acids: CASSRGAGGYQETQYF. For the CDR3, the DNA is TGCGCCAGCAGCCGGGGAGCGGGGGGGTACCAAGAGACCCAGTACTTC.